Given below is one T cell receptor (beta chain) in context. These data are taken from a study of blood T cell repertoires in COVID-19. On the study more broadly: Acute and convalescent COVID-19 samples came from the United States, Italy and Spain. PBMCs, B-cell-depleted T cells, or T cells were the source of the cDNA or gDNA that made up the material.

Germline V gene sequence: CDR1 MNHEY, CDR2 SVGEGT. The CDR3 runs to 16 residues. V was pared by 5 bases and J by 1 base, with 17 bases between. Per the original data handling: By means of reference gene primer amplification, nucleated cell counts were estimated. Clones were sequenced by immunoSEQ multiplex PCR, and TCRdb holds only the in-frame ones, with some missing. The DNA gave D and trimming, while V, J and clone size come from that table. Of 300,000 to 350,000 clones listed, about 87% are singletons. The sample comprised peripheral blood. The clonotype comes from a young man with COVID-19, enrolled during active disease. J is TRBJ1-1 and V is TRBV6-2 or TRBV6-3, with D maybe TRBD1 (6 bases). The CDR3 loop reads CASSNGGGGTNTEAFF. CDR3 DNA: TGTGCCAGCAGTAATGGGGGGGGCGGAACGAACACTGAAGCTTTCTTT.